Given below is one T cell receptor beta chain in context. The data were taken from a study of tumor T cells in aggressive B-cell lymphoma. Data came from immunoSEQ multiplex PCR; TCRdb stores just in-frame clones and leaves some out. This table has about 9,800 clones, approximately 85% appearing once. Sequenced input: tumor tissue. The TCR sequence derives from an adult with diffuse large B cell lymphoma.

The CDR3 loop reads CASSPGQGLSSYNEQFF. As DNA, the CDR3 is TGTGCCAGCAGTCCGGGACAGGGATTGAGCTCCTACAATGAGCAGTTCTTC. The rearrangement uses TRBV28 and TRBJ2-1, with TRBD1 matching over 9 bases. Germline CDR1 is MDHEN and CDR2 is SYDVKM. The trim removed 5 bases at V and 0 bases at J, leaving 8 bases unmatched. The CDR3 totals 17 residues.